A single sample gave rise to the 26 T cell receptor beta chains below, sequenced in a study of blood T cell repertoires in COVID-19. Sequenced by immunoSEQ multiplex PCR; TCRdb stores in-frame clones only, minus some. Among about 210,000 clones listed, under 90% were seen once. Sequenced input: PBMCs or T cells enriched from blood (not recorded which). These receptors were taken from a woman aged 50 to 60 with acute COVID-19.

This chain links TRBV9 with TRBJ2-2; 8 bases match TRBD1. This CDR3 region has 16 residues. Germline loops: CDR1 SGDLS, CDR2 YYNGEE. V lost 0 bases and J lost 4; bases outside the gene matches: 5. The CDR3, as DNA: TGTGCCAGCAGCGTAGGACAGGGGTGGACCACCGGGGAGCTGTTTTTT. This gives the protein CASSVGQGWTTGELFF.

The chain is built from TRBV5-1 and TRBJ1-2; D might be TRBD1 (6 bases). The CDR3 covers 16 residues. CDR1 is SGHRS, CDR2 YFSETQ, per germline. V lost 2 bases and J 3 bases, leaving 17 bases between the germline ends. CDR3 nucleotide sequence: TGCGCCAGCAGCTTAGGACAGCCCAAGGATGACTATGGCTACACCTTC. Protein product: CASSLGQPKDDYGYTF.

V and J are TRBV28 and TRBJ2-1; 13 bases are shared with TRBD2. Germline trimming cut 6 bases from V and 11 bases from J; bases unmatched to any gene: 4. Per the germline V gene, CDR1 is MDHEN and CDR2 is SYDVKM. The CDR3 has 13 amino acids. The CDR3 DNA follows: TGTGCCAGCAGCACCGGGACTAGCGGGAAGCAGTTCTTC. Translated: CASSTGTSGKQFF.

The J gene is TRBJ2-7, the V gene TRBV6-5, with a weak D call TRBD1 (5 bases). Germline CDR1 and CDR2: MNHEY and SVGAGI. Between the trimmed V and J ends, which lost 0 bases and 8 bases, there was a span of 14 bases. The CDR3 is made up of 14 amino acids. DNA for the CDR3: TGTGCCAGCAGTTACTCGATCAGCAGGGCCCAGCAGTACTTC. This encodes CASSYSISRAQQYF.

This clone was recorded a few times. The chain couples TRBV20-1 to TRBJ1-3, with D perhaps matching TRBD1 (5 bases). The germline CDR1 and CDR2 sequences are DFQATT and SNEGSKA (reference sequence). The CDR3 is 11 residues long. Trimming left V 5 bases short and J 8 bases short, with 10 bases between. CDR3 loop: CSAPRGDTIYF. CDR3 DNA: TGCAGTGCTCCCCGGGGGGACACCATATATTTT.

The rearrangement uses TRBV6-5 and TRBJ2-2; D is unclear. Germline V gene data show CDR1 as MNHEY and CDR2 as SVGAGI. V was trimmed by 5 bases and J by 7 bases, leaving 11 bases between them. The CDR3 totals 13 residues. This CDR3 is CASSQYVGGELFF. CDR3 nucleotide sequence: TGTGCCAGCAGTCAATATGTCGGCGGGGAGCTGTTTTTT.

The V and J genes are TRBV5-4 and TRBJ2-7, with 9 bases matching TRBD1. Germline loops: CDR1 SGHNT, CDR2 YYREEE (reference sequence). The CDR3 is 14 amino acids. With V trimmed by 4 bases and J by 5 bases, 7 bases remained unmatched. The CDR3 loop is CASSIRDRDHEQYF. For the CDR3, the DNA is TGTGCCAGCAGCATACGGGACAGGGACCACGAGCAGTACTTC. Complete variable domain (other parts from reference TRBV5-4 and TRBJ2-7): ETGVTQSPTHLIKTRGQQVTLRCSSQSGHNTVSWYQQALGQGPQFIFQYYREEENGRGNFPPRFSGLQFPNYSSELNVNALELDDSALYLCASSIRDRDHEQYFGPGTRLTVT.

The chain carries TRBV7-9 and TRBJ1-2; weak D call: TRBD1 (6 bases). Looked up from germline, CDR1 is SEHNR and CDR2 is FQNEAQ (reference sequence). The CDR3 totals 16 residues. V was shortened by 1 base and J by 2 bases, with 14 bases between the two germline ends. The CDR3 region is CASSLEQGQGNYGYTF. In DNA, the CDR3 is TGTGCCAGCAGCTTAGAGCAGGGGCAGGGGAACTATGGCTACACCTTC. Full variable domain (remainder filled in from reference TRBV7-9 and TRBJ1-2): DTGVSQNPRHKITKRGQNVTFRCDPISEHNRLYWYRQTLGQGPEFLTYFQNEAQLEKSRLLSDRFSAERPKGSFSTLEIQRTEQGDSAMYLCASSLEQGQGNYGYTFGSGTRLTVV.

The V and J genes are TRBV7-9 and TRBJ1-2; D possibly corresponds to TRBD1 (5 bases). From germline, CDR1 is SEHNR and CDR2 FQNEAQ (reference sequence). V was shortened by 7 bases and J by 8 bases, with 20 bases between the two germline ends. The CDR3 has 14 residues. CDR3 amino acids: CASTQTGGGDGYTF. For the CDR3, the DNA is TGTGCCAGCACCCAAACGGGGGGTGGGGACGGCTACACCTTC. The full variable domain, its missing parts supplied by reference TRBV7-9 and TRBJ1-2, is DTGVSQNPRHKITKRGQNVTFRCDPISEHNRLYWYRQTLGQGPEFLTYFQNEAQLEKSRLLSDRFSAERPKGSFSTLEIQRTEQGDSAMYLCASTQTGGGDGYTFGSGTRLTVV.

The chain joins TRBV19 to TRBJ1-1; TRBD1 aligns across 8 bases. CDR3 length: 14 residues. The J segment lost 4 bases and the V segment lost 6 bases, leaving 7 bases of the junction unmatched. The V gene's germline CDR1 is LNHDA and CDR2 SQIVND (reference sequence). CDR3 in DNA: TGTGCCAGTAGACAGGGGGGTACGGGCACTGAAGCTTTCTTT. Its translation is CASRQGGTGTEAFF.

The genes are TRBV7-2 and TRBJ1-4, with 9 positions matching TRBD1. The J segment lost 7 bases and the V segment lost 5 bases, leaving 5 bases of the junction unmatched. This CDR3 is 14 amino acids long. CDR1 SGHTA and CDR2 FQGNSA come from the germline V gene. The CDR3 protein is CASSGQGQVEKLFF. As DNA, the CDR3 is TGTGCCAGCAGCGGACAGGGGCAGGTTGAAAAACTGTTTTTT.

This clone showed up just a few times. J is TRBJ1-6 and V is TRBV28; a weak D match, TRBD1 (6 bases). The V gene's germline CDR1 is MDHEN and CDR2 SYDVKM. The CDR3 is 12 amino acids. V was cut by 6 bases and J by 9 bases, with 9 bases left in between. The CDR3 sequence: CASSRRGSPLHF. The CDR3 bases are TGTGCCAGCAGCCGCAGGGGTTCACCCCTCCACTTT.

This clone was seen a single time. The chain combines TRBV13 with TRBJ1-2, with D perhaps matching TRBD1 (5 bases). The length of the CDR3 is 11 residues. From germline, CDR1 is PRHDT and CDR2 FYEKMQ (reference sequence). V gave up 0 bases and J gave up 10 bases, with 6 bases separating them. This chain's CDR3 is CASSLGGAYTF. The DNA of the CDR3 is TGTGCCAGCAGCTTAGGTGGGGCCTACACCTTC.

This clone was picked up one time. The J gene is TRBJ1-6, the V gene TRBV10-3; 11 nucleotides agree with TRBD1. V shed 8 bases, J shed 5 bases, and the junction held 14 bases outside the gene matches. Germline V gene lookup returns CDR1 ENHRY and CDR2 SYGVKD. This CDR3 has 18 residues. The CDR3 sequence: CAIGNAPGQGVHNSPLHF. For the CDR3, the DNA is TGTGCCATCGGGAACGCTCCGGGACAGGGGGTTCATAATTCACCCCTCCACTTT.

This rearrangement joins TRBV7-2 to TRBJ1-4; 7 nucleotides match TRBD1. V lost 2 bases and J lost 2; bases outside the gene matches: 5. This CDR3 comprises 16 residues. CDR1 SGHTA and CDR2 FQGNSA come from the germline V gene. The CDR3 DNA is TGTGCCAGCAGCTTAACAGGGGTGGGGACTAATGAAAAACTGTTTTTT. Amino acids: CASSLTGVGTNEKLFF.

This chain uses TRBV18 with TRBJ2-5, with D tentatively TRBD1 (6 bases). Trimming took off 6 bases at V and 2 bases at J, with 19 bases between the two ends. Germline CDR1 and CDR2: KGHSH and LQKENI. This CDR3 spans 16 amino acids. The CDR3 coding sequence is TGTGCCAGCTCTTCCCTCACCGGGACATATCAAGAGACCCAGTACTTC. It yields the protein CASSSLTGTYQETQYF. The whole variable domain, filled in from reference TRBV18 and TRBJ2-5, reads NAGVMQNPRHLVRRRGQEARLRCSPMKGHSHVYWYRQLPEEGLKFMVYLQKENIIDESGMPKERFSAEFPKEGPSILRIQQVVRGDSAAYFCASSSLTGTYQETQYFGPGTRLLVL.

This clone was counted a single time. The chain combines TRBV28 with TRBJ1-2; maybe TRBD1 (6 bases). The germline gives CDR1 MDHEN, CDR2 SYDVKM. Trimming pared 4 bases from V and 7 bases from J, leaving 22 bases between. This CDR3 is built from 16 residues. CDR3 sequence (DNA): TGTGCCAGCAGTTCCCCATCTACAGGGAAGAGGCGTGGCTACACCTTC. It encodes CASSSPSTGKRRGYTF.

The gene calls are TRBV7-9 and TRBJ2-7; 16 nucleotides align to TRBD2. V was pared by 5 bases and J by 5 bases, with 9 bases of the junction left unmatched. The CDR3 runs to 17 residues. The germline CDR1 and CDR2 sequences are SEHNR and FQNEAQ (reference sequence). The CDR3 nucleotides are TGTGCCAGCAGCACCGGGACTAGCGGGAGGGTTTGGAACGAGCAGTACTTC. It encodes CASSTGTSGRVWNEQYF.

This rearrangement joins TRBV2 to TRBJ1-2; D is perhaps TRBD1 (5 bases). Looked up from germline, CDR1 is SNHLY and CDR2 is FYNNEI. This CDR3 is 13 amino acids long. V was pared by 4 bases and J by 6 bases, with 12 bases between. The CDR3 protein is CASSGGREHGYTF. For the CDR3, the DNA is TGTGCCAGCAGTGGAGGCAGGGAACATGGCTACACCTTC.

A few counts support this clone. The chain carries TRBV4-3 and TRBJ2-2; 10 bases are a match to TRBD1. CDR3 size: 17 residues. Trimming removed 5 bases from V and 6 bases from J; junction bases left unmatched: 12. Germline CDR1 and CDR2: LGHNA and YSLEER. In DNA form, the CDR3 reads TGCGCCAGCAGCTACGGATTCCGGGACAGGGGCTCCGGGGAGCTGTTTTTT. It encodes CASSYGFRDRGSGELFF.

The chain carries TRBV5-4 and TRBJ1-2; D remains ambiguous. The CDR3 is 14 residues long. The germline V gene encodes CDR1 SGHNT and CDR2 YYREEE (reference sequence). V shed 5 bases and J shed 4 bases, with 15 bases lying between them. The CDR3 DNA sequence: TGTGCCAGCAGAATATGGCAAAGCGCCTATGGCTACACCTTC. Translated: CASRIWQSAYGYTF.

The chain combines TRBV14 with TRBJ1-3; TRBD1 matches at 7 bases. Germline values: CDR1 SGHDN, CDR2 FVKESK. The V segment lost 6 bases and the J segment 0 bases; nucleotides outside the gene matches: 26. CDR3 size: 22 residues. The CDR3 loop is CASSPTGVVRRQLPHSGNTIYF. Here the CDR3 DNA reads TGTGCCAGCAGTCCTACAGGGGTGGTTCGACGCCAGCTACCCCACTCTGGAAACACCATATATTTT. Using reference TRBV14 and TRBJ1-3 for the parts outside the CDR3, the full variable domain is EAGVTQFPSHSVIEKGQTVTLRCDPISGHDNLYWYRRVMGKEIKFLLHFVKESKQDESGMPNNRFLAERTGGTYSTLKVQPAELEDSGVYFCASSPTGVVRRQLPHSGNTIYFGEGSWLTVV.

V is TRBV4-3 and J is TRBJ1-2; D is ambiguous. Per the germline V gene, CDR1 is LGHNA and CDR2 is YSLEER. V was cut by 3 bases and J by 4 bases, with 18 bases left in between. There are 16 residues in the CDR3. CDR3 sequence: CASSHKATRRSYGYTF. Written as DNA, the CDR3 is TGCGCCAGCAGCCACAAAGCAACTAGACGGTCCTATGGCTACACCTTC.

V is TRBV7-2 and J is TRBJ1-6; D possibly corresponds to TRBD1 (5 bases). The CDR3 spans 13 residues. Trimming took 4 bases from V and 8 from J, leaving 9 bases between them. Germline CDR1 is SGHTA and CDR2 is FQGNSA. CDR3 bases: TGTGCCAGCAGCTGGGGGGGGGATTCACCCCTCCACTTT. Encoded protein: CASSWGGDSPLHF.

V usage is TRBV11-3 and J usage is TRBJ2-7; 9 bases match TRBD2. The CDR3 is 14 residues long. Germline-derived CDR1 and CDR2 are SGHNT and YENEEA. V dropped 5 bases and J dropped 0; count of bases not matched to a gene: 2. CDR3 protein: CASSETSGSYEQYF. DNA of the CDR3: TGTGCCAGCAGCGAGACTAGCGGCTCCTACGAGCAGTACTTC.

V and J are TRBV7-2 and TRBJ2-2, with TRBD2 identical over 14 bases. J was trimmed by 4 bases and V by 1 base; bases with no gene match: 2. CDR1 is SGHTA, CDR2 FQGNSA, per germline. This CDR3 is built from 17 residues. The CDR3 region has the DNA TGTGCCAGCAGCTTAGGACTAGCGGGAGGGGGCACCGGGGAGCTGTTTTTT. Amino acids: CASSLGLAGGGTGELFF. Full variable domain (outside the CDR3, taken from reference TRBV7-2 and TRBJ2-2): GAGVSQSPSNKVTEKGKDVELRCDPISGHTALYWYRQSLGQGLEFLIYFQGNSAPDKSGLPSDRFSAERTGGSVSTLTIQRTQQEDSAVYLCASSLGLAGGGTGELFFGEGSRLTVL.